These T cell receptor beta chains were read from a single sample in a study of T cells in Graves' hyperthyroidism and ophthalmopathy. MiXCR, applied by TCRdb to the multiplex PCR reads, yields one record per CDR3 protein. Of a few hundred thousand distinct CDR3 sequences in the sample, around 17% are singletons; the top ten hold around 52%. Sequenced input: blood. Receptor source: a woman aged 50 to 65 with Graves' hyperthyroidism. Both conserved end residues are part of each CDR3. The D gene is left open where the match is weak. Only part of the rows carry a size: once, few, many, or a class if the clone is expanded.

D: TRBD1; size: few; J: TRBJ1-6; V: TRBV7-6; CDR3: CASSLDPQGGSPLHF; DNA: TGTGCCAGCAGCTTAGACCCACAGGGGGGGTCACCCCTCCACTTT
D: -; size: few; J: TRBJ1-1; V: TRBV11-2; CDR3: CASSFRPQKNTEAFF; DNA: TGTGCCAGCAGCTTCAGACCCCAGAAGAACACTGAAGCTTTCTTT
D: -; size: many; J: TRBJ1-1; V: TRBV28; CDR3: CASRLTPMNTEAFF; DNA: TGTGCCAGCAGACTGACCCCCATGAACACTGAAGCTTTCTTT
D: -; size: few; J: TRBJ2-5; V: TRBV20-1; CDR3: CSASGSVGETQYF; DNA: TGCAGTGCTAGCGGGAGTGTTGGGGAGACCCAGTACTTC
D: -; size: few; J: TRBJ2-7; V: TRBV7-9; CDR3: CASSGPRGQGGYEQYF; DNA: TGTGCCAGCAGCGGTCCAAGGGGGCAGGGGGGCTACGAGCAGTACTTC
D: TRBD1; size: -; J: TRBJ1-1; V: TRBV5-8; CDR3: CASSRDRGLMNTEAFF; DNA: TGTGCCAGCAGCCGGGACAGGGGGCTCATGAACACTGAAGCTTTCTTT
D: -; size: many; J: TRBJ1-1; V: TRBV6-6; CDR3: CASSYSLVF; DNA: TGTGCCAGCAGTTACTCGCTGGTCTTT
D: -; size: many; J: TRBJ2-3; V: TRBV11-2; CDR3: CASSMSRTDTQYF; DNA: TGTGCCAGCAGCATGTCTCGCACAGATACGCAGTATTTT
D: -; size: many; J: TRBJ2-7; V: TRBV4-2; CDR3: CASSQDNRYEQYF; DNA: TGTGCCAGCAGCCAAGATAACCGATACGAGCAGTACTTC
D: -; size: few; J: TRBJ1-2; V: TRBV12-3/TRBV12-4; CDR3: CASSSTTGKVNGYTF; DNA: TGTGCCAGCAGTAGTACGACGGGCAAGGTAAATGGCTACACCTTC
D: -; size: -; J: TRBJ2-7; V: TRBV20-1; CDR3: CSARDLFRGIYEQYF; DNA: TGCAGTGCTAGAGACCTCTTCCGCGGGATTTACGAGCAGTACTTC
D: TRBD1; size: -; J: TRBJ1-2; V: TRBV5-6; CDR3: CASSPGTGSIYGYTF; DNA: TGTGCCAGCAGCCCCGGGACAGGGTCGATCTATGGCTACACCTTC
D: -; size: many; J: TRBJ2-7; V: TRBV6-5; CDR3: CASSYSTVQTYEQYF; DNA: TGTGCCAGCAGTTACTCGACAGTACAAACCTACGAGCAGTACTTC
D: -; size: -; J: TRBJ1-5; V: TRBV7-2; CDR3: CASSLAWGRGSNQPQHF; DNA: TGTGCCAGCAGCTTAGCATGGGGGCGCGGAAGCAATCAGCCCCAGCATTTT
D: TRBD1; size: many; J: TRBJ2-3; V: TRBV11-2; CDR3: CASSLVGQYTDTQYF; DNA: TGTGCCAGCAGCTTAGTGGGACAGTATACAGATACGCAGTATTTT
D: -; size: many; J: TRBJ2-3; V: TRBV13; CDR3: CASSLVAGADTQYF; DNA: TGTGCCAGCAGTTTGGTGGCAGGGGCAGATACGCAGTATTTT
D: TRBD2; size: -; J: TRBJ2-2; V: TRBV9; CDR3: CASSVGSGGNTGELFF; DNA: TGTGCCAGCAGCGTAGGTAGCGGGGGGAACACCGGGGAGCTGTTTTTT
D: -; size: -; J: TRBJ1-2; V: TRBV7-9; CDR3: CASRSTGVSGYTF; DNA: TGTGCCAGCAGATCAACGGGGGTTAGCGGCTACACCTTC
D: TRBD1; size: -; J: TRBJ1-1; V: TRBV5-1; CDR3: CASSSNSGTATEAFF; DNA: TGCGCCAGCAGCTCTAACTCCGGGACAGCGACTGAAGCTTTCTTT
D: -; size: few; J: TRBJ2-1; V: TRBV5-1; CDR3: CASSLTGQVYNEQFF; DNA: TGCGCCAGCAGCTTGACGGGACAAGTGTACAATGAGCAGTTCTTC
D: -; size: few; J: TRBJ1-5; V: TRBV6-5; CDR3: CASSYPSIAVNQPQHF; DNA: TGTGCCAGCAGTTACCCATCTATCGCCGTCAATCAGCCCCAGCATTTT
D: -; size: -; J: TRBJ2-6; V: TRBV30; CDR3: CAWSAVSGANVLTF; DNA: TGTGCCTGGAGTGCCGTTTCTGGGGCCAACGTCCTGACTTTC
D: TRBD1; size: -; J: TRBJ2-1; V: TRBV27; CDR3: CASSLNHPGTGYRYNEQFF; DNA: TGTGCCAGCAGTCTCAACCACCCCGGGACAGGGTATCGATACAATGAGCAGTTCTTC
D: -; size: -; J: TRBJ2-5; V: TRBV2; CDR3: CASRRSLETQYF; DNA: TGTGCCAGCAGACGCAGTCTAGAGACCCAGTACTTC
D: -; size: few; J: TRBJ2-7; V: TRBV6-2/TRBV6-3; CDR3: CACSWELGIYEQYF; DNA: TGTGCCTGCAGTTGGGAGCTGGGGATCTACGAGCAGTACTTC
D: -; size: many; J: TRBJ2-5; V: TRBV19; CDR3: CASSRHYQETQYF; DNA: TGTGCCAGTAGCCGACACTACCAAGAGACCCAGTACTTC
D: -; size: -; J: TRBJ2-2; V: TRBV19; CDR3: CASSMVGTGELFF; DNA: TGTGCCAGTAGTATGGTGGGGACCGGGGAGCTGTTTTTT
D: TRBD2; size: many; J: TRBJ2-5; V: TRBV12-5; CDR3: CASGLGGEAGVQETQYF; DNA: TGTGCTAGTGGTTTGGGGGGTGAGGCGGGAGTCCAAGAGACCCAGTACTTC
D: TRBD1; size: -; J: TRBJ2-2; V: TRBV6-2/TRBV6-3; CDR3: CASDRTGGFTGELFF; DNA: TGTGCCAGCGATCGGACAGGGGGGTTCACCGGGGAGCTGTTTTTT
D: -; size: -; J: TRBJ2-1; V: TRBV30; CDR3: CAWWMPGPPGSGEQFF; DNA: TGTGCCTGGTGGATGCCAGGACCGCCCGGCTCAGGTGAGCAGTTCTTC
D: TRBD2; size: -; J: TRBJ2-3; V: TRBV11-2; CDR3: CASSLAPGLAGGDTQYF; DNA: TGTGCCAGCAGCTTAGCCCCGGGACTAGCGGGAGGAGATACGCAGTATTTT
D: TRBD1; size: -; J: TRBJ1-2; V: TRBV28; CDR3: CASSTPGQGARGYTF; DNA: TGTGCCAGCAGTACCCCGGGACAGGGGGCGCGGGGCTACACCTTC
D: -; size: many; J: TRBJ2-7; V: TRBV3-1; CDR3: CASSQAGYEQYF; DNA: TGTGCCAGCAGCCAAGCAGGCTACGAGCAGTACTTC
D: -; size: -; J: TRBJ2-3; V: TRBV12-3/TRBV12-4; CDR3: CASSFGADTQYF; DNA: TGTGCCAGCAGTTTTGGGGCAGATACGCAGTATTTT
D: -; size: -; J: TRBJ2-2; V: TRBV6-1; CDR3: CASRVLPGAAGELFF; DNA: TGTGCCAGCAGGGTTCTTCCAGGGGCCGCCGGGGAGCTGTTTTTT
D: TRBD1; size: few; J: TRBJ1-4; V: TRBV5-1; CDR3: CASSSGQGINEKLFF; DNA: TGCGCCAGCAGCTCTGGACAGGGGATTAATGAAAAACTGTTTTTT
D: TRBD2; size: -; J: TRBJ2-2; V: TRBV5-4; CDR3: CASLAGETTGELFF; DNA: TGTGCCAGTCTAGCGGGAGAGACCACCGGGGAGCTGTTTTTT
D: -; size: many; J: TRBJ1-2; V: TRBV14; CDR3: CASSQQGVGYTF; DNA: TGTGCCAGCAGCCAACAGGGCGTCGGCTACACCTTC
D: -; size: many; J: TRBJ2-7; V: TRBV29-1; CDR3: CSAGTDPYEQYF; DNA: TGCAGCGCTGGGACGGACCCCTACGAGCAGTACTTC
D: -; size: few; J: TRBJ1-6; V: TRBV6-6; CDR3: CASSYNPPQSSYNSPLHF; DNA: TGTGCCAGCAGTTACAACCCCCCACAGAGCTCCTATAATTCACCCCTCCACTTT
D: -; size: many; J: TRBJ2-2; V: TRBV6-1; CDR3: CASRPTLQNTGELFF; DNA: TGTGCCAGCAGACCGACTCTACAGAACACCGGGGAGCTGTTTTTT
D: TRBD1; size: few; J: TRBJ1-5; V: TRBV29-1; CDR3: CSVEDRGGQPQHF; DNA: TGCAGCGTTGAAGACAGGGGGGGTCAGCCCCAGCATTTT
D: -; size: many; J: TRBJ2-3; V: TRBV24-1; CDR3: CATSVPGQGTDTQYF; DNA: TGTGCCACCAGTGTACCGGGACAAGGCACAGATACGCAGTATTTT
D: TRBD1; size: -; J: TRBJ1-2; V: TRBV11-2; CDR3: CASSKPGQGREQGGYTF; DNA: TGTGCCAGCAGCAAACCGGGACAGGGCAGGGAGCAGGGAGGCTACACCTTC
D: -; size: few; J: TRBJ1-5; V: TRBV19; CDR3: CASSIESGWDNQPQHF; DNA: TGTGCCAGTAGTATCGAGTCAGGTTGGGACAATCAGCCCCAGCATTTT
D: -; size: many; J: TRBJ2-7; V: TRBV2; CDR3: CASSEGTHYEQYF; DNA: TGTGCCAGCAGTGAGGGGACTCACTACGAGCAGTACTTC
D: TRBD1; size: many; J: TRBJ2-3; V: TRBV2; CDR3: CASLSGTDIDTQYF; DNA: TGTGCCAGCTTATCCGGGACAGATATTGATACGCAGTATTTT